Described below is a single TCR beta chain sequence and its context. What it binds is unknown. The data derive from a study of cytomegalovirus exposure and HLA in healthy donors. Points from the study as a whole: Diagnosis of cytomegalovirus status made by the classifier reportedly showed high specificity and sensitivity.

The length of the CDR3 is 13 residues. Germline CDR1 is MNHEY and CDR2 is SVGAGI. The ends were cut back, 7 bases at V and 2 bases at J, with 12 bases in the middle. Primers: 60 Vbeta forward and 13 Jbeta reverse. Profiling relied on immunoSEQ multiplex PCR, and the TCRdb table lists in-frame clones only, not all of them. The table shows about 130,000 clones, with 55% to 75% occurring only once. Sequenced: PBMCs. The chain joins TRBV6-5 to TRBJ2-7; no clear D. This TCR was recovered from a man aged 25 to 45 in good health and CMV-seronegative. CDR3 amino acids: CASIKYGAYEQYF. In nucleotides, the CDR3 is TGTGCCAGCATAAAGTACGGAGCCTACGAGCAGTACTTC.